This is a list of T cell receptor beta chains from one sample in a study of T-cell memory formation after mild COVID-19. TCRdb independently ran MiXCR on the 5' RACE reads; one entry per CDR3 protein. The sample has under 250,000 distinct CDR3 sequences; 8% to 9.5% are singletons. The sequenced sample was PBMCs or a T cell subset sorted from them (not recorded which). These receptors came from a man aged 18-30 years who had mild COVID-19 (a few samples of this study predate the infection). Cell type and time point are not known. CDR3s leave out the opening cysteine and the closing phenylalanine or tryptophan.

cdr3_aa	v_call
ASSVEDRGWDTEAF	TRBV9
ASSQARVDEQY	TRBV3-1
ASSQATGVEKLF	TRBV4-2
AWSVRLYEQY	TRBV30
SAGTSGGSSYNEQF	TRBV20-1
ASSLRTGSNYGYT	TRBV5-1
SARQGGGGSNQPQH	TRBV20-1
ASSYTGNEQF	TRBV12-3/TRBV12-4
ATSDPSGSGHNEQF	TRBV24-1
SVGQGEAF	TRBV29-1
ASSVGGGPYTGELI	TRBV9
ASTASGVSDEQF	TRBV4-2
ASSLDSIHQNTGELF	TRBV7-2
ASKGDYEKLF	TRBV2
ASSAPGRGKETQY	TRBV7-2
SATESGANVLT	TRBV20-1
ASRGQGESSTDTQY	TRBV5-1
ASSVSGTSGTGELF	TRBV9
ASSYPLSTEAF	TRBV6-2/TRBV6-3
SASGTPGPDTQY	TRBV20-1
ASGRTFSSYEQY	TRBV11-2
ASSARTVTDTQY	TRBV2
SARDPRDRWETQY	TRBV20-1
ASSFHRTGALDGYT	TRBV7-9
ASSSQGQGVPDTQY	TRBV28
SAPSPPT	TRBV29-1
ASGGQEIWTQY	TRBV12-3/TRBV12-4
ASSPGQSNEKLF	TRBV7-9
ASMATGFAEKLF	TRBV5-1
ATSSYLAGITDTQY	TRBV15
ASSQRHSYEQY	TRBV4-3
ASSSNGRGYYNEQF	TRBV11-2
SARLMNRGRNNEQF	TRBV20-1
AISESRQNQETQY	TRBV10-3
ASSYSGRATEAF	TRBV6-5
ASSFNRDTANYGYT	TRBV5-1
ASIETGVGNTIY	TRBV12-3/TRBV12-4
SARGGNTIY	TRBV20-1
ASSPRGGIEAF	TRBV27
ASSLIGTVEETQY	TRBV5-1
SAREGRGEGTDTQY	TRBV20-1
ASSPLPGRRVDGYT	TRBV6-2/TRBV6-3
ASSPTPGPAGETQY	TRBV7-9
SASGRSSTDTQY	TRBV20-1
ASSRWGGLGHQPQH	TRBV5-6
ASSQAVGYGYT	TRBV4-3
ASSQGSLVSGNTIY	TRBV11-2
SVADLNQPQH	TRBV29-1
ASSLTVYGYT	TRBV5-6
ASSLRSTGTSTDTQY	TRBV5-6
ASSPGVGIFYGYT	TRBV12-3/TRBV12-4
ASSFFPNTGELF	TRBV12-3/TRBV12-4
SVEDRGVQY	TRBV29-1
ASSAYPGQGGGTEAF	TRBV7-2
ASSLRGQYEQY	TRBV5-1
ASSLALGVSTPGNSPLH	TRBV12-3/TRBV12-4
AGDLTGTGELF	TRBV2
ASSLGGVQETQY	TRBV5-1
ASSSTGVGNEQF	TRBV5-1
SARDRLSSYNEQF	TRBV20-1